This T cell receptor (beta chain) was documented in a study of cytomegalovirus exposure and HLA in healthy donors. Findings and limits, study-wide: TCR clusters originating in the first cohort tended to co-occur in the roughly 120 validation repertoires, according to a later analysis. The majority of TCR sequences were rare, yet some public TCRs appeared in many donors.

The CDR3 totals 16 residues. Germline V gene lookup returns CDR1 WNHNN and CDR2 SYGVQD (reference sequence). With 6 bases clipped from V and 5 bases from J, the junction kept 9 bases outside the gene matches. Clones were read by immunoSEQ multiplex PCR, and TCRdb kept only the in-frame ones, dropping some. Here the sample spans 92,000 or so clones, 95% to 98% being singletons. On this clone: Its target is not known.

The receptor comes from a man younger than 35 in good health and CMV-seronegative. The source material was PBMCs. This rearrangement joins TRBV10-1 to TRBJ2-3; 12 positions match TRBD1. The CDR3 coding sequence is TGCGCCAGCAGCTGGGGGACAGGGGGCGCCTTAGATACGCAGTATTTT. It yields the protein CASSWGTGGALDTQYF.